There are many counts of the clone carrying this TCR beta chain. Its specificity is unknown. The source of the sample is a study of response to subunit inactivated influenza vaccine. General study findings and limits: Authors suggested seasonal influenza vaccinations each recruit few new T cells.

The germline V gene has CDR1 SGHRS and CDR2 YFSETQ. This CDR3 is 14 amino acids long. V shed 1 base and J shed 4 bases, with 11 bases lying between them. TCRdb fed the RT-PCR reads into MiXCR, producing one record per CDR3 protein. The sample contains 500,000 to 550,000 distinct CDR3 sequences, approximately 7.7% of which appear only once. This receptor was identified in a man aged 50 to 75 who received an inactivated influenza vaccine. This chain uses TRBV5-1 with TRBJ1-1; D possibly corresponds to TRBD1 (5 bases). The specimen was PBMCs from blood, collected approximately 25 months after vaccination. CDR3 coding DNA: TGCGCCAGCAGCTTGACACGGGGGGGCACTGAAGCTTTCTTT. Translation: CASSLTRGGTEAFF.